Below are 22 T cell receptor beta chains sequenced from a single sample in a study of T cell clonotyping in hematopoietic cell transplantation. TCRdb's copy holds only in-frame clones and misses some; the assay was immunoSEQ multiplex PCR. The sample carries tens of thousands of clones, about 95% recorded once. The sample consisted of peripheral blood mononuclear cells. The receptors come from a man aged 30 to 45 in good health. Some clones in this sample may be carry-over from other donors' samples.

The rearrangement joins TRBV5-5 to TRBJ1-5; 7 bases are shared with TRBD1. The CDR3 length is 14 residues. V shed 0 bases and J 7 bases; nucleotides not matched to a gene: 4. The germline gives CDR1 SGHKS, CDR2 YYEKEE (reference sequence). CDR3 nucleotide sequence: TGTGCCAGCAGCTTGGAGGGGGCTGGACAGCCCCAGCATTTT. Translated, it gives CASSLEGAGQPQHF.

V and J are TRBV5-1 and TRBJ2-7; D not certain. In germline, CDR1 is SGHRS, CDR2 YFSETQ. V lost 2 bases to trimming and J lost 0 bases, with 6 bases between them. The CDR3 sequence is 13 residues long. CDR3 in amino acids: CASSFGDSYEQYF. In DNA, the CDR3 is TGCGCCAGCAGCTTTGGGGACTCCTACGAGCAGTACTTC.

The chain combines TRBV7-2 with TRBJ2-7; D may match TRBD1 or TRBD2 (5 bases each). CDR1 SGHTA and CDR2 FQGNSA come from the germline V gene. The CDR3 runs to 16 residues. V lost 4 bases and J lost 3, with 19 bases in between. The CDR3 sequence is CASSSGSFGARYEQYF. CDR3 in DNA: TGTGCCAGCAGCTCAGGGTCGTTCGGGGCCCGCTACGAGCAGTACTTC. Drawing the rest from reference TRBV7-2 and TRBJ2-7, the complete variable domain is GAGVSQSPSNKVTEKGKDVELRCDPISGHTALYWYRQSLGQGLEFLIYFQGNSAPDKSGLPSDRFSAERTGGSVSTLTIQRTQQEDSAVYLCASSSGSFGARYEQYFGPGTRLTVT.

This sequence joins TRBV4-1 and TRBJ1-5; D gene unclear. The germline gives CDR1 MGHRA, CDR2 YSYEKL. V gave up 1 base and J gave up 0 bases, with 10 bases separating them. CDR3 length: 16 residues. In nucleotides, the CDR3 is TGCGCCAGCAGCCAAGCGGCCAGTTATAGCAATCAGCCCCAGCATTTT. It specifies CASSQAASYSNQPQHF.

The chain recombines TRBV19 with TRBJ1-5; D is unresolved. The CDR3 has 18 residues. The ends were cut back, 2 bases at V and 0 bases at J, with 17 bases in the middle. The V gene's germline CDR1 is LNHDA and CDR2 SQIVND (reference sequence). CDR3 bases: TGTGCCAGTAGTATATCTTTCCGAACAGCCCATAGCAATCAGCCCCAGCATTTT. It yields the protein CASSISFRTAHSNQPQHF. Full variable domain (remainder filled in from reference TRBV19 and TRBJ1-5): DGGITQSPKYLFRKEGQNVTLSCEQNLNHDAMYWYRQDPGQGLRLIYYSQIVNDFQKGDIAEGYSVSREKKESFPLTVTSAQKNPTAFYLCASSISFRTAHSNQPQHFGDGTRLSIL.

The genes are TRBV5-1 and TRBJ1-4, with a tentative D call TRBD1 (5 bases). CDR1 SGHRS and CDR2 YFSETQ come from the germline V gene. V was shortened by 2 bases and J by 8 bases, with 16 bases between the two germline ends. CDR3 length: 15 amino acids. CDR3 protein: CASSFRGQTGEKLFF. The CDR3 region has the DNA TGCGCCAGCAGCTTCCGGGGCCAGACGGGGGAAAAACTGTTTTTT.

The V call is TRBV27, the J call TRBJ2-7; D not certain. The CDR3 is made up of 14 amino acids. V was clipped by 1 base and J by 2 bases, with 9 bases between them. Germline CDR1 and CDR2: MNHEY and SMNVEV (reference sequence). DNA for the CDR3: TGTGCCAGCAGTTTATTAGGGCTCACCTACGAGCAGTACTTC. It encodes CASSLLGLTYEQYF.

The CDR3 here is CASSSGGYGYTF. The DNA for the CDR3 is TGTGCCAGCAGTTCAGGGGGGTATGGCTACACCTTC. This chain joins TRBV7-2 and TRBJ1-2; 7 nucleotides match TRBD1. Germline CDR1 SGHTA, CDR2 FQGNSA. J gave up 5 bases and V 6 bases, and 3 bases lay outside the gene matches. CDR3 length: 12 residues.

V gene TRBV15 combines with J gene TRBJ2-1; 9 bases are shared with TRBD1. The CDR3 length is 16 residues. The V and J ends lost 0 bases and 5 bases, in that order; junction bases with no gene match: 5. Germline lookup yields CDR1 LNHNV and CDR2 YYDKDF (reference sequence). The CDR3 DNA sequence: TGTGCCACCAGCAGAGAAGGGACAGGGTTCAACAATGAGCAGTTCTTC. This gives the protein CATSREGTGFNNEQFF.

CDR3 amino acids: CASSLFIGTEAFF. The CDR3 DNA sequence: TGTGCCAGCAGCTTATTTATTGGGACTGAAGCTTTCTTT. The chain couples TRBV7-3 to TRBJ1-1; D gene uncertain. This CDR3 comprises 13 residues. V gave up 2 bases and J gave up 5 bases, with 9 bases separating them. Germline CDR1 is SGHTA and CDR2 is FQGTGA.

V is TRBV7-2 and J is TRBJ1-1, with D possibly matching TRBD1 (5 bases). V dropped 0 bases and J dropped 8 bases, with 10 bases sitting between them. The CDR3 spans 13 residues. Germline lookup yields CDR1 SGHTA and CDR2 FQGNSA. The CDR3 nucleotides are TGTGCCAGCAGCTTAGCAGGGACGGCCGAAGCTTTCTTT. Translating it yields CASSLAGTAEAFF. Filled out from reference TRBV7-2 and TRBJ1-1, the complete variable domain reads GAGVSQSPSNKVTEKGKDVELRCDPISGHTALYWYRQSLGQGLEFLIYFQGNSAPDKSGLPSDRFSAERTGGSVSTLTIQRTQQEDSAVYLCASSLAGTAEAFFGQGTRLTVV.

The rearrangement joins TRBV12-1 to TRBJ2-5. TRBV12-1 is shown as a pseudogene. This CDR3 is built from 18 residues. CDR3 sequence: CASSFTVNSGTAQETQYF. The CDR3 nucleotides read TGTGCCAGCAGCTTTACCGTCAACTCCGGGACGGCCCAAGAGACCCAGTACTTC.

The chain joins TRBV14 to TRBJ2-1; TRBD2 aligns across 7 bases. The germline gives CDR1 SGHDN, CDR2 FVKESK. The V and J ends lost 4 bases and 4 bases, in that order; junction bases with no gene match: 10. The CDR3 is 16 amino acids. The DNA for the CDR3 is TGTGCCAGCAGCCCCTGGAATAGCGGGTCTTACAATGAGCAGTTCTTC. This encodes CASSPWNSGSYNEQFF. The variable domain in full, with the rest retrieved from reference TRBV14 and TRBJ2-1, is EAGVTQFPSHSVIEKGQTVTLRCDPISGHDNLYWYRRVMGKEIKFLLHFVKESKQDESGMPNNRFLAERTGGTYSTLKVQPAELEDSGVYFCASSPWNSGSYNEQFFGPGTRLTVL.

This sequence joins TRBV30 and TRBJ2-1; 15 bases fit TRBD2. CDR1 is GTSNPN and CDR2 is SVGIG in the germline V gene (reference sequence). The length of the CDR3 is 13 residues. Unmatched junction bases numbered 0, after V lost 5 bases and J lost 7 bases. CDR3 residues: CAWGLAGGNEQFF. CDR3 nucleotide sequence: TGTGCCTGGGGACTAGCGGGAGGGAATGAGCAGTTCTTC.

The chain joins TRBV7-3 to TRBJ1-1; D perhaps matches TRBD1 (5 bases). Trimming left V 5 bases short and J 6 bases short, with 13 bases between. The germline V gene has CDR1 SGHTA and CDR2 FQGTGA. The CDR3 length is 13 residues. This CDR3 reads CASSLLETAEAFF. In nucleotides, the CDR3 is TGTGCCAGCAGCCTACTGGAGACAGCTGAAGCTTTCTTT.

J is TRBJ2-7 and V is TRBV6-5, with D unresolved. V lost 6 bases and J lost 6, with 18 bases in between. Looked up from germline, CDR1 is MNHEY and CDR2 is SVGAGI. The CDR3 is 14 amino acids. The CDR3 DNA reads as TGTGCCAGCAGCCGGACGACTGTAACCCTCGAGCAGTACTTC. Its translation: CASSRTTVTLEQYF.

The genes are TRBV7-8 and TRBJ1-4; 8 bases are shared with TRBD1. CDR1 and CDR2 from the germline V gene are SGHVS and FQNEAQ. Germline trimming cut 5 bases from V and 7 bases from J; bases unmatched to any gene: 9. There are 15 residues in the CDR3. The CDR3 nucleotides read TGTGCCAGCAGCCGCGACAGGGGCCTGGGTGAAAAACTGTTTTTT. It encodes CASSRDRGLGEKLFF. Combining the CDR3 with reference TRBV7-8 and TRBJ1-4 gives the whole variable domain GAGVSQSPRYKVAKRGQDVALRCDPISGHVSLFWYQQALGQGPEFLTYFQNEAQLDKSGLPSDRFFAERPEGSVSTLKIQRTQQEDSAVYLCASSRDRGLGEKLFFGSGTQLSVL.

The chain has TRBV27 and TRBJ1-1, with D maybe TRBD1 (5 bases). The CDR3 consists of 14 residues. V shed 6 bases and J shed 2 bases, with 13 bases lying between them. From germline, CDR1 is MNHEY and CDR2 SMNVEV (reference sequence). The CDR3 is CASRRVQENTEAFF. CDR3 coding DNA: TGTGCCAGCAGGAGAGTACAGGAAAACACTGAAGCTTTCTTT.

The rearrangement joins TRBV6-5 to TRBJ2-7; the match to TRBD1 covers 8 bases. The CDR3 has 14 amino acids. Germline V gene sequence: CDR1 MNHEY, CDR2 SVGAGI. V lost 5 bases and J lost 2; bases outside the gene matches: 5. The CDR3: CASSRQGSPYEQYF. The CDR3 DNA reads as TGTGCCAGCAGTCGACAGGGGAGTCCCTACGAGCAGTACTTC.

The chain employs TRBV11-3 and TRBJ2-5; D tentatively reads TRBD1 or TRBD2 (6 bases each). The CDR3 is 17 amino acids. The V end was cut by 1 base, the J end by 4 bases, with 19 bases between. Per germline, CDR1 SGHNT and CDR2 YENEEA. The CDR3 sequence: CASSLGGQLGGGETQYF. The CDR3 DNA reads as TGTGCCAGCAGCTTAGGAGGCCAACTAGGAGGGGGAGAGACCCAGTACTTC.

This chain links TRBV11-3 with TRBJ2-7; D remains ambiguous. V gave up 5 bases and J gave up 7 bases, with 15 bases separating them. The CDR3 is 13 residues long. Per the germline V gene, CDR1 is SGHNT and CDR2 is YENEEA. CDR3 residues: CASSRDPFTEQYF. The CDR3 coding sequence is TGTGCCAGCAGCCGTGACCCCTTCACGGAGCAGTACTTC.

V is TRBV15 and J is TRBJ2-5, with no clear D. The CDR3 runs to 13 residues. The V gene's germline CDR1 is LNHNV and CDR2 YYDKDF (reference sequence). V was pared by 2 bases and J by 1 base, with 5 bases between. For the CDR3, the DNA is TGTGCCACCAGCAGATCCCCCCAAGAGACCCAGTACTTC. This translates into CATSRSPQETQYF.